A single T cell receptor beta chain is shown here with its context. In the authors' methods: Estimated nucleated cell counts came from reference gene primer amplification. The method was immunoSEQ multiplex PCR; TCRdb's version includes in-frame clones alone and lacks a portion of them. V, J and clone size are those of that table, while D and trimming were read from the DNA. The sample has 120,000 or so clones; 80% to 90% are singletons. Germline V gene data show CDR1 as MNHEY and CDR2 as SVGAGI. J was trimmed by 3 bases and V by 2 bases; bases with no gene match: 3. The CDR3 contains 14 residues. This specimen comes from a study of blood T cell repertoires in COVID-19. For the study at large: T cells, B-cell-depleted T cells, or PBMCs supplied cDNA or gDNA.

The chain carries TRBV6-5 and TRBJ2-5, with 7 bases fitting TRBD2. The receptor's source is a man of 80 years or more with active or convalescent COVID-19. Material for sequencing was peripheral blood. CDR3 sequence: CASSYRGVKETQYF. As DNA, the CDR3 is TGTGCCAGCAGTTACCGGGGGGTTAAAGAGACCCAGTACTTC.